This TCR beta chain was sequenced for a study of cytotoxic CD8 clonotypes in ibrutinib-treated CLL. Study in general: Median treatment time before response sampling was 12 months, range 6 to 36. Study conclusions and caveats: Sustained-remission and progressing patients had different sampling times. There were few public clonotypes, and on treatment they contracted or stayed stable.

Remarks on this clone: Its specificity is not known.

The V gene end was trimmed by 3 bases and the J gene end by 2 bases; junction bases not matched to a gene: 15. The CDR3 length is 19 residues. Germline assignment: CDR1 MDHEN and CDR2 SYDVKM. Investigators sought sequencing depths of between 1 in 200,000 and 1 in 1 million T cells. Method: immunoSEQ multiplex PCR; TCRdb's copy keeps in-frame clones and lacks some. The sample has roughly 16,000 clones, roughly 60% seen once. The material was PBMCs, obtained after 12 months of ibrutinib treatment. The TCR originated in a human donor with chronic lymphocytic leukemia. This rearrangement joins TRBV28 to TRBJ2-3; 9 bases agree with TRBD2. Here the CDR3 reads CASSLWGREGRGVTDTQYF. The CDR3 coding sequence is TGTGCCAGCAGTTTGTGGGGGCGGGAGGGCCGAGGGGTCACAGATACGCAGTATTTT.